This T cell receptor (beta chain) appears in the sequencing data of a study of CD8 T cells in Susac syndrome. Sequencing targeted TCR beta in blood CD8+ and CD4+ T cells. As concerns this clonotype: Its antigen is unknown.

With random hexamers, reverse transcription was performed on about 0.5 to 1 ug of RNA. The method of amplification for TCR beta CDR3 was immunoSEQ multiplex PCR, covering 54 Vbeta and 13 Jbeta. TCRdb itself ran the immunoSEQ multiplex PCR reads through MiXCR, one entry per CDR3 protein. The sample lists about 120,000 distinct CDR3 sequences, over 85% seen once, with around 0.2% in the top ten. The CDR3 is made up of 15 amino acids. V lost 0 bases, J lost 0 bases, and 12 bases lay in between. CDR1 and CDR2 from the germline V gene are GTSNPN and SVGIG (reference sequence). Study outcomes and limitations: Across the total CD8+ repertoires, some 16 Susac-specific public clones were detected, and across the CD8+ TEMRA repertoires, roughly 5 such clones were detected.

V is TRBV30 and J is TRBJ2-7, with a tentative D call TRBD2 (5 bases). The sequence derives from a human donor with Susac syndrome. Sequenced sample: CD8+ T cells from PBMCs. CDR3 sequence: CAWSVRVANSYEQYF. In DNA, the CDR3 is TGTGCCTGGAGTGTACGAGTAGCGAACTCCTACGAGCAGTACTTC.